This T cell receptor (beta chain) was recovered during a study of identical twins. In this sample, this clonotype turned up many times. J gave up 2 bases and V 6 bases, and 9 bases lay outside the gene matches. There are 15 residues in the CDR3. CDR1 is SGDLS, CDR2 YYNGEE, per germline. A universal primer site was incorporated via template switching, and the cDNA contained unique molecular identifiers. One entry per CDR3 protein results from TCRdb running MiXCR on the 5' RACE reads. Of roughly 720,000 distinct CDR3 sequences in the sample, 18% were seen once. These same data were also listed under a study on T cells expressing NK-cell markers. That work contributes: Seropositivity for HCMV was found in most of the eight sequenced donors, with one seronegative.

The sequencing sample was made of PBMCs. V usage is TRBV9 and J usage is TRBJ2-3, with 7 bases identical to TRBD1. This clonotype originated in a woman aged 18-29 years in good health. CDR3 in amino acids: CASNEWTGPTDTQYF. The CDR3 bases are TGTGCCAGCAACGAATGGACAGGACCCACAGATACGCAGTATTTT. The entire variable domain, with the rest obtained from reference TRBV9 and TRBJ2-3, is as follows: DSGVTQTPKHLITATGQRVTLRCSPRSGDLSVYWYQQSLDQGLQFLIQYYNGEERAKGNILERFSAQQFPDLHSELNLSSLELGDSALYFCASNEWTGPTDTQYFGPGTRLTVL.